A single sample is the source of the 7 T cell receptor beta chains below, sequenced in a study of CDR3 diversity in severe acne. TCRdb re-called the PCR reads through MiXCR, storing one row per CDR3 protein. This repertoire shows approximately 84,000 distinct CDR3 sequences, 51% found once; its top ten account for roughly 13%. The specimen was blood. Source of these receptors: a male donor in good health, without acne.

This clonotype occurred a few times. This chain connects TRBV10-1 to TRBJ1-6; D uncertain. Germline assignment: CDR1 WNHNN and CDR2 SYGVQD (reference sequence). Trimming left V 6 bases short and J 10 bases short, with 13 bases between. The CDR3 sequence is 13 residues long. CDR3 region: CASSEVPGSPLHF. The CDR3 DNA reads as TGCGCCAGCAGCGAGGTCCCGGGGTCACCCCTCCACTTT.

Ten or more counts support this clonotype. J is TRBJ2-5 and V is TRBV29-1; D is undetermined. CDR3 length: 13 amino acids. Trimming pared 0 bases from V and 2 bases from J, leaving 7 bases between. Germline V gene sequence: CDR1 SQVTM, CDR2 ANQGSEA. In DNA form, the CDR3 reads TGCAGCGTTGAAGAATGGTCTCAAGAGACCCAGTACTTC. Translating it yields CSVEEWSQETQYF.

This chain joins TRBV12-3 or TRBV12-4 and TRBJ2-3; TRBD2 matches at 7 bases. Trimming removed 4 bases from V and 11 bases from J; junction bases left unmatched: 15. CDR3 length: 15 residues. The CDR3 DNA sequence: TGTGCCAGCAGTTCCGGGACTAAGTCCTACAATGAGCAGTATTTT. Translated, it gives CASSSGTKSYNEQYF.

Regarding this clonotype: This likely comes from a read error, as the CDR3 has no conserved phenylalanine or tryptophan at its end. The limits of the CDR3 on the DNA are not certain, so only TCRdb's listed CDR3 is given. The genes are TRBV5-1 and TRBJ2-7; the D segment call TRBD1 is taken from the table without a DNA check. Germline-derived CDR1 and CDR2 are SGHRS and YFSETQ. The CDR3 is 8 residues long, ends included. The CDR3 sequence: CASSLDGR.

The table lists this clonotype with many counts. The CDR3 nucleotides are TGTGCCACCACACGCGCAGGCCTCTATAATTCACCCCTCCACTTT. It is translated as CATTRAGLYNSPLHF. The chain uses TRBV6-5 and TRBJ1-6, with D hard to call. Trimming left V 10 bases short and J 3 bases short, with 16 bases between. The CDR3 spans 15 residues. Germline loops: CDR1 MNHEY, CDR2 SVGAGI.

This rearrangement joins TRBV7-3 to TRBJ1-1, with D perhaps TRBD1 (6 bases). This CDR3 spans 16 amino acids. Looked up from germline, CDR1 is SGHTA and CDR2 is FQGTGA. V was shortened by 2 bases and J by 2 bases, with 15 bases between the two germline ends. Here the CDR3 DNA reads TGTGCCAGCAGCTTATGGGCAGGGGCGATCAACACTGAAGCTTTCTTT. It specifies CASSLWAGAINTEAFF. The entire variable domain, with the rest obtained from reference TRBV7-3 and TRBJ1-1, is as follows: GAGVSQTPSNKVTEKGKYVELRCDPISGHTALYWYRQSLGQGPEFLIYFQGTGAADDSGLPNDRFFAVRPEGSVSTLKIQRTERGDSAVYLCASSLWAGAINTEAFFGQGTRLTVV.

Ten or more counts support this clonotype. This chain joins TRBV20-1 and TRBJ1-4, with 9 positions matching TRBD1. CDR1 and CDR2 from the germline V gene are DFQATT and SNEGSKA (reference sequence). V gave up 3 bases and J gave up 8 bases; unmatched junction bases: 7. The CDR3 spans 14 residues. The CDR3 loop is CSARRTGAGEKLFF. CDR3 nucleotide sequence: TGCAGTGCTAGGAGGACAGGGGCTGGAGAAAAACTGTTTTTT.